The entry below gives a single TCR beta chain sequence along with its context. The CDR3 totals 15 residues. V was shortened by 4 bases and J by 3 bases, with 17 bases between the two germline ends. The germline V gene has CDR1 SQVTM and CDR2 ANQGSEA. These data belong to a study of response to subunit inactivated influenza vaccine. One entry per CDR3 protein results from TCRdb running MiXCR on the RT-PCR reads. The top ten clones hold 7.6% of a sample with hundreds of thousands of distinct CDR3 sequences, approximately 14% of them seen once. The sequence derives from a man in his forties or fifties who received an inactivated influenza vaccine. V gene TRBV29-1 combines with J gene TRBJ2-3; D gene unclear. Here the sequenced sample was PBMCs from blood, taken less than 15 days before vaccination. This CDR3 is CSVANRHLTTDTQYF. CDR3 DNA: TGCAGCGTTGCAAACCGTCACCTAACGACAGATACGCAGTATTTT.